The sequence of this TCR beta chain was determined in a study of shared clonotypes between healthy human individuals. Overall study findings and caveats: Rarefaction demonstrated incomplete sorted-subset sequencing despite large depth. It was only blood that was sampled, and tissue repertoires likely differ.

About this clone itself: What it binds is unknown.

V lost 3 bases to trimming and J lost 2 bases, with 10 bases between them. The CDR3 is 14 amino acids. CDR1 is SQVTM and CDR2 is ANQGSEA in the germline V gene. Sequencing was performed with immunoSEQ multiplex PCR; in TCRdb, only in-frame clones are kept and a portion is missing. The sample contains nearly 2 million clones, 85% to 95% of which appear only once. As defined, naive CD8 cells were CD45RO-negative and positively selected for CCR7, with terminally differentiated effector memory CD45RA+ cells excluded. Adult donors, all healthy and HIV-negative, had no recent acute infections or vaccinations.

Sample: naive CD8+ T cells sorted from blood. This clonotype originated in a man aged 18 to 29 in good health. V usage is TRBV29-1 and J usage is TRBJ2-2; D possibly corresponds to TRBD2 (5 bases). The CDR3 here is CSVDPDSNTGELFF. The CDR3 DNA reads TGCAGCGTTGACCCGGACTCAAACACCGGGGAGCTGTTTTTT.